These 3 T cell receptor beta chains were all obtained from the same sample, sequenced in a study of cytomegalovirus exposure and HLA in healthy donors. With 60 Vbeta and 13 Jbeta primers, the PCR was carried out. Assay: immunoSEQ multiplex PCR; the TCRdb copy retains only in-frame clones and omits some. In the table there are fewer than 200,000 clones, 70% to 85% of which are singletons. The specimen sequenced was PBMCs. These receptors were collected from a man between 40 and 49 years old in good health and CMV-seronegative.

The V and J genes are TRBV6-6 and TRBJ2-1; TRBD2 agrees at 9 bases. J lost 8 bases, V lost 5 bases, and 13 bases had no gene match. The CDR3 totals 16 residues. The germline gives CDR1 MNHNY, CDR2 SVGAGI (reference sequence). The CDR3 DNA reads TGTGCCAGCAGTGCTGGAGGCAGCGGGGGGTTCGATGAGCAGTTCTTC. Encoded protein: CASSAGGSGGFDEQFF.

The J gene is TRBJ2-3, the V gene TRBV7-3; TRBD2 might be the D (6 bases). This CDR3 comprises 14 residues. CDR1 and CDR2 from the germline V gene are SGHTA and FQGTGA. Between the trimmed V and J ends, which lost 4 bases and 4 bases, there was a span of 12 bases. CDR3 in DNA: TGTGCCAGCAGCTCCGGACTAACTCCAGATACGCAGTATTTT. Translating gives CASSSGLTPDTQYF.

The CDR3 is CASPRQDSQSFYGYTF. The CDR3 region has the DNA TGCGCCAGCCCCCGCCAAGACAGTCAGAGCTTCTATGGCTACACCTTC. The rearrangement uses TRBV4-1 and TRBJ1-2, with D maybe TRBD1 (5 bases). The CDR3 consists of 16 residues. The ends were cut back, 8 bases at V and 4 bases at J, with 23 bases in the middle. Per the germline V gene, CDR1 is MGHRA and CDR2 is YSYEKL.